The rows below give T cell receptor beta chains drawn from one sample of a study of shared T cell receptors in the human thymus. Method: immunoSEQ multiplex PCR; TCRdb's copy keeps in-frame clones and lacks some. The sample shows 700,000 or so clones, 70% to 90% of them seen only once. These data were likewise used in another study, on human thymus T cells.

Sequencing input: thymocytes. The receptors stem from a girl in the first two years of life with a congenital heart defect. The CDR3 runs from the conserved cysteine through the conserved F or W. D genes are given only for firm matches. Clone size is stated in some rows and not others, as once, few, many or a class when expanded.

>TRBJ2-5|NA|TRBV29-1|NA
TGCAGCGTTGAAGTCTTTAGGCCCCCGAGGGGGCAAGAGACCCAGTACTTC
CSVEVFRPPRGQETQYF
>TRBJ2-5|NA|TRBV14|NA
TGTGCCAGCAGCCAAGATGGCGAGACCCAGTACTTC
CASSQDGETQYF
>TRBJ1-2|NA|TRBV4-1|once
TGCGCCAGCAGCCAAGCCCGGCCGAGAGAGGGCCGTGGGTGTGGCTACACCTTC
CASSQARPREGRGCGYTF
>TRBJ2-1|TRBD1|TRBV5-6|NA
TGTGCCAGCAGCTTTCTTAGGGGGCTAGCTGACAATGAGCAGTTCTTC
CASSFLRGLADNEQFF
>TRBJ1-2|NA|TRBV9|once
TGTGCCAGCAGCGGGACAGCGCATGATTATGGCTACACCTTC
CASSGTAHDYGYTF
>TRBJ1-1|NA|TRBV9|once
TGTGCCAGCAGCGCCAACTTGAACACTGAAGCTTTCTTT
CASSANLNTEAFF
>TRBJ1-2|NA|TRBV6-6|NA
TGTGCCAGCAGGTTCCCCAGGGGATGGGATGGCTACACCTTC
CASRFPRGWDGYTF
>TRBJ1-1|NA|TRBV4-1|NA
TGCGCCAGCAGCAAAGAAGGGGGGGCGAACACTGAAGCTTTCTTT
CASSKEGGANTEAFF
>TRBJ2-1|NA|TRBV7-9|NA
TGTGCCAGCAGCAACAGGGACATTTACAATGAGCAGTTCTTC
CASSNRDIYNEQFF
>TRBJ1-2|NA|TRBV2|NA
TGTGCCAGCATTTTATCCAGGGTCGGTAACTATGGCTACACCTTC
CASILSRVGNYGYTF
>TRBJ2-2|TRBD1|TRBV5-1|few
TGCGCCAGCAGCGGGGACAGGGTCCACGGGGAGCTGTTTTTT
CASSGDRVHGELFF